The clone carrying this TCR beta chain was seen at least ten times. Its antigen is not known. This specimen belongs to a study of blood T cells in healthy people across ages. Study-level findings and limits: Both naive CD4+ cell counts and diversity were greater in long-lived donors than in aged donors.

A second PCR, run for roughly 6 to 11 cycles, used a sample-barcoded 5' primer plus a J-beta primer mix. The template-switch adaptor was a 5' adaptor with 12 random nucleotides. It tagged each cDNA molecule. Each CDR3 protein is one row after TCRdb ran MiXCR on the 5' RACE reads. Of some 640,000 distinct CDR3 sequences listed, approximately 30% are singletons. The sample taken for sequencing was blood. This clonotype was sampled from a woman of 80 years or more in good health.

CDR3 sequence (DNA): TGTGCCACCAAAACGGACGGGCGGAGCAATCAGCCCCAGCATTTT. Translating it yields CATKTDGRSNQPQHF. The chain is built from TRBV10-3 and TRBJ1-5; unclear D gene. In germline, CDR1 is ENHRY, CDR2 SYGVKD. This CDR3 comprises 15 residues. V was cut by 10 bases and J by 1 base, with 17 bases left in between.